This record concerns one TCR beta chain sequence. These data come from a study of cytomegalovirus exposure and HLA in healthy donors. Use of 60 Vbeta and 13 Jbeta primers characterized the PCR. Assay: immunoSEQ multiplex PCR; the TCRdb copy retains only in-frame clones and omits some. Of about 190,000 clones in the sample, 70% to 75% were seen once. The CDR3 is 15 residues long. V lost 3 bases to trimming and J lost 4 bases, with 13 bases between them. Germline V gene sequence: CDR1 MGHRA, CDR2 YSYEKL. Material for sequencing was PBMCs. The sequence was obtained from a young man in good health and CMV-seropositive. The J gene is TRBJ1-5, the V gene TRBV4-1, with D possibly TRBD1 on 6 matching bases. CDR3 protein: CASSHRTAANQPQHF. DNA for the CDR3: TGCGCCAGCAGCCACCGGACAGCGGCGAATCAGCCCCAGCATTTT.